Given below is one T cell receptor (beta chain) in context. The data stem from a study of lymphopenia after photon versus proton radiotherapy. This CDR3 has 18 residues. V lost 4 bases and J lost 0, with 19 bases in between. Looked up from germline, CDR1 is SGHTA and CDR2 is FQGTGA. TCRdb's copy holds only in-frame clones and misses some; the assay was immunoSEQ multiplex PCR. The table shows roughly 36,000 clones, with 90% occurring only once. The chain employs TRBV7-3 and TRBJ2-1, with D possibly being TRBD1 or TRBD2 (6 bases each). This specimen was peripheral blood, taken from a patient treated with photon-based radiotherapy. This receptor was taken from a woman aged 45-59 years with pancreatic cancer. The CDR3 sequence is CASSSRGPPDSSYNEQFF. CDR3 coding DNA: TGTGCCAGCAGCTCTCGGGGGCCCCCCGATAGCTCCTACAATGAGCAGTTCTTC.